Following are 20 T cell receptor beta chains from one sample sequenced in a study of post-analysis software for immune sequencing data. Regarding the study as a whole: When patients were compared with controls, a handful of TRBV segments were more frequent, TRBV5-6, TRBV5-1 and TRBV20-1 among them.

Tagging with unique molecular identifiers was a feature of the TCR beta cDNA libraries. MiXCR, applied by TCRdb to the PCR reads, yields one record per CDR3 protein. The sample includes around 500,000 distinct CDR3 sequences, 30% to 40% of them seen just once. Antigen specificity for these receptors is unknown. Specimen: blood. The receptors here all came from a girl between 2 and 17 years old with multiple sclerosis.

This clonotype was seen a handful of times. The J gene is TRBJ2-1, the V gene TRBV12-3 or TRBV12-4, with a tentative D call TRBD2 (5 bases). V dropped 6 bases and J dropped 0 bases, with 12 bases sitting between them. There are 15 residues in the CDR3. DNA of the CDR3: TGTGCCAGCAGGGCTACGGGGAGCTCCTACAATGAGCAGTTCTTC. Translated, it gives CASRATGSSYNEQFF.

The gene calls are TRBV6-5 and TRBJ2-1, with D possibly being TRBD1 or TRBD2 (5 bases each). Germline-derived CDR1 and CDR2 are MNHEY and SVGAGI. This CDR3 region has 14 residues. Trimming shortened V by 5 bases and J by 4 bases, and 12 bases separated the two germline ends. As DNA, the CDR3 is TGTGCCAGCAGTCGGGACGTTCCATACAATGAGCAGTTCTTC. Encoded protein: CASSRDVPYNEQFF.

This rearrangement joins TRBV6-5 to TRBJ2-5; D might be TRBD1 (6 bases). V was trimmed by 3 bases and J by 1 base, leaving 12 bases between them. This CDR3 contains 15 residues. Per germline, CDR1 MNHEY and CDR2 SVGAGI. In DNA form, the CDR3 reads TGTGCCAGCAGTTATCTCGGGACACGCCAAGAGACCCAGTACTTC. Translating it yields CASSYLGTRQETQYF.

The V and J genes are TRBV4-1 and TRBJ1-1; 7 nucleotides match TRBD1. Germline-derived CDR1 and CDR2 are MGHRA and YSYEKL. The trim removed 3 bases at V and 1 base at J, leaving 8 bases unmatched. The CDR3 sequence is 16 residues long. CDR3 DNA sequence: TGCGCCAGCAGCCAGGTCCTGGGACAGCGGAACACTGAAGCTTTCTTT. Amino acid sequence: CASSQVLGQRNTEAFF.

The CDR3 region has the DNA TGTGCCAGCAGCTTAGAGGGCGGACGGGCTTTCTTT. It encodes CASSLEGGRAFF. The chain employs TRBV11-2 and TRBJ1-1; D gene ambiguous. The V end was cut by 0 bases, the J end by 11 bases, with 10 bases between. Germline V CDR1 and CDR2: SGHAT, FQNNGV. The CDR3 sequence is 12 residues long.

This CDR3 reads CASSPASGGTNEQFF. The CDR3 nucleotides are TGTGCCAGCAGTCCCGCTAGCGGGGGAACGAATGAGCAGTTCTTC. This chain connects TRBV12-3 or TRBV12-4 to TRBJ2-1; the match to TRBD2 covers 10 bases. V was pared by 5 bases and J by 7 bases, with 8 bases of the junction left unmatched. This CDR3 contains 15 residues.

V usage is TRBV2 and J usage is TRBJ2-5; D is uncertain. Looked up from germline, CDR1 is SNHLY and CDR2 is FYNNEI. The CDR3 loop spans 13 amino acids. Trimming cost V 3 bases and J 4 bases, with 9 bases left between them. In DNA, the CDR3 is TGTGCCAGCAGTGACGCCATTGGAGAGACCCAGTACTTC. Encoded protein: CASSDAIGETQYF. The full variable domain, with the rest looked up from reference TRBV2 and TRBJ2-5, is EPEVTQTPSHQVTQMGQEVILRCVPISNHLYFYWYRQILGQKVEFLVSFYNNEISEKSEIFDDQFSVERPDGSNFTLKIRSTKLEDSAMYFCASSDAIGETQYFGPGTRLLVL.

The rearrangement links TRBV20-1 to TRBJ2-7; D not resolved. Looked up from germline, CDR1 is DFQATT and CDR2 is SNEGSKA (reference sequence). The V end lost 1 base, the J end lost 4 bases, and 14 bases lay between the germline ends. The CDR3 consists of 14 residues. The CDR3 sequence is CSARGQLIQYEQYF. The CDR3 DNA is TGCAGTGCTAGAGGTCAGCTAATCCAATACGAGCAGTACTTC.

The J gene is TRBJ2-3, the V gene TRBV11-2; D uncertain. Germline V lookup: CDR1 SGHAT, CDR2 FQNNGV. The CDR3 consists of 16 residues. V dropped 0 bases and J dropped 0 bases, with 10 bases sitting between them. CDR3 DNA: TGTGCCAGCAGCTTAGAGCGACGGCTGAGCACAGATACGCAGTATTTT. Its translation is CASSLERRLSTDTQYF.

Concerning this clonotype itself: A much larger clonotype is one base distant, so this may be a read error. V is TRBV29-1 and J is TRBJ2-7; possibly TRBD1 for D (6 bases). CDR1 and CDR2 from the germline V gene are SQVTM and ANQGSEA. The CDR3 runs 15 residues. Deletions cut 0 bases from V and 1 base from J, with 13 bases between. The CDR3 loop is CSVEERDTISYEQYF. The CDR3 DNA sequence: TGCAGCGTTGAAGAGAGGGACACAATATCCTACGAGCAGTACTTC.

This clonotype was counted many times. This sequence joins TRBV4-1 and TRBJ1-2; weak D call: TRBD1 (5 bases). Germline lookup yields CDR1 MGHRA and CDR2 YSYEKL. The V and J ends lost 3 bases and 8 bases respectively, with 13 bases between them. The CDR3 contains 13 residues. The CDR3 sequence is CASSQSGTIGYTF. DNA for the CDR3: TGCGCCAGCAGCCAGTCCGGGACGATCGGCTACACCTTC.

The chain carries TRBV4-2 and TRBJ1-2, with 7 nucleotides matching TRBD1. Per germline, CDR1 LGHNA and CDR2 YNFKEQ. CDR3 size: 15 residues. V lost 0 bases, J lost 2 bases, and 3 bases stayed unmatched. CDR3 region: CASSQDGTVNYGYTF. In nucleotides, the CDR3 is TGTGCCAGCAGCCAAGATGGGACAGTCAACTATGGCTACACCTTC.

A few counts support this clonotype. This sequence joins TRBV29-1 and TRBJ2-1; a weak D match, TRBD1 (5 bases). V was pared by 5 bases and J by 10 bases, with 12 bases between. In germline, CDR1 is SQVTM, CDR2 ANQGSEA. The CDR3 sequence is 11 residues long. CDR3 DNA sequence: TGCAGCGTTCTTCAGGGATGGGAGCAGTTCTTC. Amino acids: CSVLQGWEQFF.

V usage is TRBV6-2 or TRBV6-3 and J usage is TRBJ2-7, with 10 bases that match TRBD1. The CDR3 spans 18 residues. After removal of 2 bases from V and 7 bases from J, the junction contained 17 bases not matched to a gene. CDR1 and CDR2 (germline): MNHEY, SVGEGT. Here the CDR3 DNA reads TGTGCCAGCAGTTACAGGACTACCGGGACAGGGGTGGATTATGAGCAGTACTTC. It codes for CASSYRTTGTGVDYEQYF.

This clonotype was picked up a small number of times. CDR3 DNA sequence: TGCGCCAGCAGCCGAACGGGACTCACCACAGATACGCAGTATTTT. Protein: CASSRTGLTTDTQYF. The chain recombines TRBV4-1 with TRBJ2-3, with D possibly TRBD2 on 6 matching bases. Trimming left V 4 bases short and J 2 bases short, with 13 bases between. The CDR3 contains 15 residues. Germline loops: CDR1 MGHRA, CDR2 YSYEKL.

The DNA for the CDR3 is TGTGCCAGCAGCCAACCCGGGACTAGCGGGGCCTTCCAAGAGACCCAGTACTTC. Protein product: CASSQPGTSGAFQETQYF. V gene TRBV14 combines with J gene TRBJ2-5, with TRBD2 identical over 13 bases. Per the germline V gene, CDR1 is SGHDN and CDR2 is FVKESK. After removal of 2 bases from V and 1 base from J, the junction contained 7 bases not matched to a gene. This CDR3 is built from 18 residues.

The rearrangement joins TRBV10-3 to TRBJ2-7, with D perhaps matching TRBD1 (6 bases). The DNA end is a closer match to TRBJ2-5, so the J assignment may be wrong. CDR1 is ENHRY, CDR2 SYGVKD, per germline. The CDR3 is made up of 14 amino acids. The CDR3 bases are TGTGCCATCAGTGGGGGAACAGGGCGGGAGACCCAGTACTTC. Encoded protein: CAISGGTGRETQYF.

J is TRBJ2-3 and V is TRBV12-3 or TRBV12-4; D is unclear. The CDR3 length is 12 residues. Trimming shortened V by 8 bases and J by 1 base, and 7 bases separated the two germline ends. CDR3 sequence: CASQFGTDTQYF. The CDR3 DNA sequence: TGTGCCAGCCAATTCGGCACAGATACGCAGTATTTT.

The CDR3 spells CASSLGTVRLVSSTGELFF. CDR3 bases: TGTGCCAGCAGCTTGGGGACCGTAAGACTAGTCTCCAGCACCGGGGAGCTGTTTTTT. The rearrangement uses TRBV7-9 and TRBJ2-2, with D possibly matching TRBD2 (6 bases). Trimming pared 3 bases from V and 4 bases from J, leaving 24 bases between. The CDR3 covers 19 residues. The germline V gene encodes CDR1 SEHNR and CDR2 FQNEAQ (reference sequence).

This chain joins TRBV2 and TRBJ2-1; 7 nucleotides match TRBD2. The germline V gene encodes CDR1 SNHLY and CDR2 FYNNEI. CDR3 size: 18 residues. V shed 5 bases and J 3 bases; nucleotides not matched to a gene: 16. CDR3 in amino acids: CASSTPTTSGVIYNEQFF. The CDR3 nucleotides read TGTGCCAGCAGTACCCCGACAACCAGCGGGGTTATCTACAATGAGCAGTTCTTC.